The clone carrying this T cell receptor (beta chain) was found once. The data stem from a study of blood T cell repertoires in COVID-19. Between the trimmed V and J ends, which lost 0 bases and 0 bases, there was a span of 7 bases. Germline-derived CDR1 and CDR2 are SGHTS and YDEGEE. This CDR3 spans 15 amino acids. Authors' processing steps: Estimation of nucleated cell counts was performed using reference gene primer amplification. The assay was immunoSEQ multiplex PCR, and TCRdb's table has in-frame clones only and misses some. V, J and clone size reflect that table, while D and trimming were determined from the DNA. The data show roughly 84,000 clones, roughly 80% seen once.

This sequence originates from a woman older than 75 with acute or convalescent COVID-19. The rearrangement links TRBV5-8 to TRBJ1-3; no firm D call. Material: peripheral blood. CDR3 loop: CASSLVSFSGNTIYF. Here the CDR3 DNA reads TGTGCCAGCAGCTTGGTCAGTTTCTCTGGAAACACCATATATTTT.